This T cell receptor beta chain was observed in a study of T cells in Graves' hyperthyroidism and ophthalmopathy. TCR beta CDR3 region amplification was performed from RNA transcripts. Initially, a first-round RT-PCR of the TCR CDR3 employed the HTBI primer set. TCRdb independently ran MiXCR on the multiplex PCR reads; one entry per CDR3 protein. The sample contains around 56,000 distinct CDR3 sequences, roughly 49% of which appear only once. At least 3 on the Clinical Activity Score was recorded for ophthalmopathy patients, who also had NOSPECS grade at least 4 and duration under 3 months. The sample was blood. This sequence was found in a woman aged 25 to 39 with Graves' ophthalmopathy.

The CDR3 coding sequence is TGCAGCGCGTACCCACAGACAGATACGCAGTATTTT. It is translated as CSAYPQTDTQYF. The V and J genes are TRBV20-1 and TRBJ2-3, with D unresolved. The CDR3 is made up of 12 amino acids. Germline V gene sequence: CDR1 DFQATT, CDR2 SNEGSKA (reference sequence).